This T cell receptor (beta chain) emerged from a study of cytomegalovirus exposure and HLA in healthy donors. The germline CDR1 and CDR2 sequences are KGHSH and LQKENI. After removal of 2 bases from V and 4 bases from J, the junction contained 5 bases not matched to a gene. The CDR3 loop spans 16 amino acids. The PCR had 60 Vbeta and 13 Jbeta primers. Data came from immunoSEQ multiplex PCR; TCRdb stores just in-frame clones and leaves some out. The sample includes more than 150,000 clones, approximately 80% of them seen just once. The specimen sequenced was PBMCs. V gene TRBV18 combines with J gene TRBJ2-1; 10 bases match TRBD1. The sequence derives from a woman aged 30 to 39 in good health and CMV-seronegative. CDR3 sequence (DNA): TGTGCCAGCTCACCATCCTCGGGACAGGGGTACAATGAGCAGTTCTTC. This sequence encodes CASSPSSGQGYNEQFF.